These T cell receptor beta chains were read from a single sample in a study of sequential checkpoint blockade in melanoma. The data were produced by immunoSEQ multiplex PCR, yet TCRdb's version contains in-frame clones alone and is incomplete. Here the sample spans approximately 28,000 clones, 75% to 85% being singletons. This sample comprised CD8+ T cells sorted from blood (inferred from file names), obtained from a patient given nivolumab and ipilimumab in sequence. These receptors were collected from a human donor with melanoma. CDR3s include the opening cysteine and the closing phenylalanine or tryptophan. D genes are given only for firm matches. A clone size is listed for some rows: how often the clone was seen (once, few, many), or a class if it is expanded.

clone_size	d_call	v_call	j_call	cdr3_nt	cdr3_aa
NA	NA	TRBV11-2	TRBJ1-2	TGTGCCAGCAGCTCAGAGCGGGGATATGGCTACACCTTC	CASSSERGYGYTF
NA	TRBD1	TRBV9	TRBJ1-2	TGTGCCAGCAGCATTCCGTTGACAGGGGGCGGCTATGGCTACACCTTC	CASSIPLTGGGYGYTF
NA	TRBD1	TRBV11-2	TRBJ2-7	TGTGCCAGCAGCGGTGGAGATGGTGGACAGGGCCTGTACTTC	CASSGGDGGQGLYF
NA	NA	TRBV19	TRBJ1-1	TGTGCCAGTAGTATGGTCGGGAACACTGAAGCTTTCTTT	CASSMVGNTEAFF
NA	TRBD1	TRBV5-1	TRBJ1-4	TGCGCCAGCCGTTTGGGACAGGGAAGAGAAAAACTGTTTTTT	CASRLGQGREKLFF
NA	NA	TRBV19	TRBJ2-1	TGTGCCAGTAGTATAGACCCGGCAGGCCCTTCCTACAATGAGCAGTTCTTC	CASSIDPAGPSYNEQFF
NA	NA	TRBV19	TRBJ2-2	TGTGCCAGTAGTATAGGGTTGGGGCCGGGCACCGGGGAGCTGTTTTTT	CASSIGLGPGTGELFF
NA	NA	TRBV2	TRBJ1-2	TGTGCCAGCAGGAGTTGGCAGCGGTACAACTATGGCTACACCTTC	CASRSWQRYNYGYTF
NA	TRBD2	TRBV9	TRBJ2-2	TGTGCCAGCAGCGACTCGCGGGGGGGCGCGAACACCGGGGAGCTGTTTTTT	CASSDSRGGANTGELFF
NA	NA	TRBV9	TRBJ1-2	TGTGCCAGCAGCAATCCTACAGGGCGCGTCCCTTCTAACTATGGCTACACCTTC	CASSNPTGRVPSNYGYTF
few	NA	TRBV9	TRBJ2-7	TGTGCCAGCAGCGTAGCTGGGGCAAGCGAGATCTACGAGCAGTACTTC	CASSVAGASEIYEQYF
NA	NA	TRBV19	TRBJ1-5	TGTGCCAGTAGTCCCGCAGGGTATAGCAATCAGCCCCAGCATTTT	CASSPAGYSNQPQHF
NA	NA	TRBV30	TRBJ2-1	TGTGCCTGGAGTCTGCCTTGGACTGGATACGAGAGCCAGAGCTCCTACAATGAGCAGTTCTTC	CAWSLPWTGYESQSSYNEQFF
NA	NA	TRBV28	TRBJ2-3	TGTGCCAGCAACTTACTAGGTTATTCAGATACGCAGTATTTT	CASNLLGYSDTQYF
NA	TRBD2	TRBV7-6	TRBJ2-5	TGTGCCAGCAGCCGTCCAGGTGGGAGCGGGGAAGAGACCCAGTACTTC	CASSRPGGSGEETQYF
NA	NA	TRBV28	TRBJ2-5	TGTGCCAGCAGTCTCGCCCCCTCCGGCCAAGAGACCCAGTACTTC	CASSLAPSGQETQYF
NA	TRBD1	TRBV4-1	TRBJ1-2	TGCGCCAGCAGCCCGGACAGGGCTAGCTATGGCTACACCTTC	CASSPDRASYGYTF
NA	NA	TRBV27	TRBJ2-5	TGTGCCAGCAGTGCGACCATCAGGGGACAAGAGACCCAGTACTTC	CASSATIRGQETQYF
NA	NA	TRBV9	TRBJ2-7	TGTGCCAGCAGCCCCGAGGGAGGCCCCTACGAGCAGTACTTC	CASSPEGGPYEQYF
NA	TRBD1	TRBV19	TRBJ1-1	TGTGCCAGTAGATTGGGGACAGCCTCCACTGAAGCTTTCTTT	CASRLGTASTEAFF
NA	TRBD2	TRBV4-2	TRBJ2-1	TGTGCCACTGGGCGGGAGGGTTCCTACAATGAGCAGTTCTTC	CATGREGSYNEQFF
NA	NA	TRBV19	TRBJ2-5	TGTGCCAGTAGTATAGCCCCCTGGCGGGAAATACAAGAGACCCAGTACTTC	CASSIAPWREIQETQYF
NA	TRBD1	TRBV25-1	TRBJ2-3	TGTGCCAGCAGTGACCAAGACAGGGGGGTGACAGATACGCAGTATTTT	CASSDQDRGVTDTQYF
NA	NA	TRBV19	TRBJ1-4	TGTGCCAGTAGCGGAGGAAAACTGTTTTTT	CASSGGKLFF
NA	NA	TRBV5-6	TRBJ2-7	TGTGCCAGCAGCTTAGGGGTCTCCTACGAGCAGTACTTC	CASSLGVSYEQYF